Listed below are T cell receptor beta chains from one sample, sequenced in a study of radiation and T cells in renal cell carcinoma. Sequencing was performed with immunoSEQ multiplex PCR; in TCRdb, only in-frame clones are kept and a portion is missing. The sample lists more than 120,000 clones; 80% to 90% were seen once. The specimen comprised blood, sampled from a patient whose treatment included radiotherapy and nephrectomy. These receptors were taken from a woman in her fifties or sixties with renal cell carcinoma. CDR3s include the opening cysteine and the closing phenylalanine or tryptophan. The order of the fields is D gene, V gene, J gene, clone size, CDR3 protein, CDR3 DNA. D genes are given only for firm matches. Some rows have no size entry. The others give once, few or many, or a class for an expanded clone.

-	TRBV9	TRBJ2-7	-	CASSVGDSNYEQYF	TGTGCCAGCAGCGTGGGGGACTCCAACTACGAGCAGTACTTC
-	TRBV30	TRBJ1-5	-	CAWSGQPNSNQPQHF	TGTGCCTGGAGTGGCCAGCCCAATAGCAATCAGCCCCAGCATTTT
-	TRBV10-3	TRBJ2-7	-	CAISEISSEQYF	TGTGCCATCAGTGAGATAAGTTCCGAGCAGTACTTC
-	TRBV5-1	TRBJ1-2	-	CASRLGDGYTF	TGCGCCAGCAGGCTCGGGGATGGCTACACCTTC
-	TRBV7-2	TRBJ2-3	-	CASSGRPRQSTDTQYF	TGTGCCAGCAGCGGACGACCGAGACAGAGCACAGATACGCAGTATTTT
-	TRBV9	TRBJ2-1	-	CASSVLGEGEQFF	TGTGCCAGCAGCGTATTGGGGGAAGGTGAGCAGTTCTTC
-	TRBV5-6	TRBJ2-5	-	CASSFLPVVQETQYF	TGTGCCAGCAGCTTCCTGCCAGTGGTCCAAGAGACCCAGTACTTC
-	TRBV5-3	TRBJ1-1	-	CARNSAGGTEAFF	TGTGCCAGAAATTCGGCTGGCGGAACTGAAGCTTTCTTT
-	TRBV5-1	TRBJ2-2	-	CASSWTAAGELFF	TGCGCCAGCAGCTGGACAGCCGCCGGGGAGCTGTTTTTT
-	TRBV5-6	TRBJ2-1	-	CASSLALRGSSSYNEQFF	TGTGCCAGCAGCTTGGCTTTACGTGGGTCGAGCTCCTACAATGAGCAGTTCTTC
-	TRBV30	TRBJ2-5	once	CAWSSRAKVKTQYF	TGTGCCTGGAGTTCCAGGGCGAAGGTGAAGACCCAGTACTTC
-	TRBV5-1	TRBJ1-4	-	CASSIDRNEKLFF	TGCGCCAGCAGCATTGACAGGAATGAAAAACTGTTTTTT
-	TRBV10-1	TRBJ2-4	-	CASAWKVNIQYF	TGCGCCAGCGCGTGGAAGGTAAACATTCAGTACTTC
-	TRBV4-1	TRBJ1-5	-	CASSQIFPRGPERTNQPQHF	TGCGCCAGCAGCCAAATATTCCCCCGGGGCCCAGAACGAACCAATCAGCCCCAGCATTTT
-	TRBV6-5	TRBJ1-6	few	CASSLTANDSPLHF	TGTGCCAGCAGCTTGACAGCGAACGATTCACCCCTCCACTTT
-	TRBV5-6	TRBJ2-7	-	CASRYLGEQYF	TGTGCCAGCAGATACTTAGGCGAGCAGTACTTC
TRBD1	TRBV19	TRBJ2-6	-	CASSNRTGKRGANVLTF	TGTGCCAGTAGTAACAGGACAGGGAAGCGTGGGGCCAACGTCCTGACTTTC
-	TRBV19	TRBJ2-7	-	CASSISPLDEQYF	TGTGCCAGTAGTATATCGCCCCTGGACGAGCAGTACTTC
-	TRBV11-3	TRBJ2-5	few	CASSTGLQGETQYF	TGTGCCAGCAGCACGGGACTGCAGGGAGAGACCCAGTACTTC
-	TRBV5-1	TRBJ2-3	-	CASSSGLLSTDTQYF	TGCGCCAGCAGCTCAGGACTCTTAAGCACAGATACGCAGTATTTT
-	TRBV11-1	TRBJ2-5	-	CASSLVLDKETQYF	TGTGCCAGCAGCTTAGTTCTGGACAAAGAGACCCAGTACTTC
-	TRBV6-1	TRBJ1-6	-	CASSEAGVTNSPLHF	TGTGCCAGCAGTGAAGCTGGGGTGACTAATTCACCCCTCCACTTT
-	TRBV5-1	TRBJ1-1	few	CASSLAGNTEAFF	TGCGCCAGCAGCTTGGCAGGGAACACTGAAGCTTTCTTT
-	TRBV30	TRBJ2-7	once	CAWSVRGRGGHEQYF	TGTGCCTGGAGTGTACGGGGCAGGGGTGGCCACGAGCAGTACTTC
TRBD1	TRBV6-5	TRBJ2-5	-	CASTHDDRGETQYF	TGTGCCAGCACCCACGATGACAGGGGAGAGACCCAGTACTTC
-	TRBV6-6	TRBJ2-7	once	CASSYTGILSYEQYF	TGTGCCAGCAGTTATACAGGGATCTTGTCCTACGAGCAGTACTTC
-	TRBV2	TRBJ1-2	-	CASSEQGIGYGYTF	TGTGCCAGCAGTGAACAGGGAATTGGCTATGGCTACACCTTC